The next 2 T cell receptor beta chains were all read from a single sample in a study of blood T cell repertoires in COVID-19. Sequenced by immunoSEQ multiplex PCR; TCRdb stores in-frame clones only, minus some. The table records approximately 210,000 clones, more than 70% of them present only once. Sample: PBMCs or T cells enriched from blood (not recorded which). These receptors all stem from a young woman who had recovered from COVID-19.

The V gene is TRBV18, the J gene TRBJ2-3, with TRBD2 identical over 7 bases. The germline gives CDR1 KGHSH, CDR2 LQKENI. The J segment lost 5 bases and the V segment lost 4 bases, leaving 24 bases of the junction unmatched. The CDR3 length is 20 residues. Here the CDR3 DNA reads TGTGCCAGCTCACTGGCCAGCAGGGCCTGGACTAGTATGGAAAGAGATACGCAGTATTTT. Translated: CASSLASRAWTSMERDTQYF.

The V and J genes are TRBV10-1 and TRBJ1-1; 7 nucleotides match TRBD1. With V trimmed by 11 bases and J by 5 bases, 14 bases remained unmatched. CDR3 size: 14 residues. Per the germline V gene, CDR1 is WNHNN and CDR2 is SYGVQD (reference sequence). The CDR3 sequence is CASRQGVGGTEAFF. The CDR3 coding sequence is TGCGCCTCTAGACAGGGCGTTGGTGGAACTGAAGCTTTCTTT.